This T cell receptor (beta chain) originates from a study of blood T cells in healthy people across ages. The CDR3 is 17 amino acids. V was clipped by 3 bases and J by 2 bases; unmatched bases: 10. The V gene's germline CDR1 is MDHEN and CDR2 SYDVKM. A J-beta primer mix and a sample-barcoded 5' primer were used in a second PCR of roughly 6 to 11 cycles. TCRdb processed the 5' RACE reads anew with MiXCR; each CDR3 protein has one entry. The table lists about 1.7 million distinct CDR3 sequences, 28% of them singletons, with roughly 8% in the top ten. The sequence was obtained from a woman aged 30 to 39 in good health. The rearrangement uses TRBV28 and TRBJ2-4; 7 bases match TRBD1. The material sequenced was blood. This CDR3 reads CASSFVGTEGSKNIQYF. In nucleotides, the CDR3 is TGTGCCAGCAGTTTCGTTGGGACAGAAGGTTCCAAAAACATTCAGTACTTC.